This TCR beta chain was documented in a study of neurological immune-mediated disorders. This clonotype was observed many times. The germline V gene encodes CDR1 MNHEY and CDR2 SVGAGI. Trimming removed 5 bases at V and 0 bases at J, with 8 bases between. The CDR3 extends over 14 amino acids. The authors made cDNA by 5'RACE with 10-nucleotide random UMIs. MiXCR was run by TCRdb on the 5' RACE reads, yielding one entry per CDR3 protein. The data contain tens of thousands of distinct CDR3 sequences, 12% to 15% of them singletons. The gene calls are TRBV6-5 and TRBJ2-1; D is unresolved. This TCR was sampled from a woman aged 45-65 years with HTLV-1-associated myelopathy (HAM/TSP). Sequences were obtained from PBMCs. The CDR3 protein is CASSLYSSYNEQFF. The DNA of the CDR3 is TGTGCCAGCAGTCTTTACAGCTCCTACAATGAGCAGTTCTTC.